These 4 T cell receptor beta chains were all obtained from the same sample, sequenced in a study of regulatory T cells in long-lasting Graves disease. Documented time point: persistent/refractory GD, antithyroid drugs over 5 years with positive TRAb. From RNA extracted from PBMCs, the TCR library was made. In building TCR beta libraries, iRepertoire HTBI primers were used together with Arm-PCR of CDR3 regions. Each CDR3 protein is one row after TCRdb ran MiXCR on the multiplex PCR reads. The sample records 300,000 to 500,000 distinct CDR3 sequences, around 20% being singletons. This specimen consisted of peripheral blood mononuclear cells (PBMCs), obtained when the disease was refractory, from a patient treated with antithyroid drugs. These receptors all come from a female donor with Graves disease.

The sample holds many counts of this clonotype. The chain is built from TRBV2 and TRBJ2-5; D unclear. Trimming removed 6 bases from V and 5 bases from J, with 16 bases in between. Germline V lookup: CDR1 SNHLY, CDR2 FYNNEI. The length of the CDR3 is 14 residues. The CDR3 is CASSAISAAETQYF. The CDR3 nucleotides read TGTGCCAGCAGCGCGATTTCTGCGGCGGAGACCCAGTACTTC. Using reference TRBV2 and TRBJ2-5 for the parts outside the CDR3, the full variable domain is EPEVTQTPSHQVTQMGQEVILRCVPISNHLYFYWYRQILGQKVEFLVSFYNNEISEKSEIFDDQFSVERPDGSNFTLKIRSTKLEDSAMYFCASSAISAAETQYFGPGTRLLVL.

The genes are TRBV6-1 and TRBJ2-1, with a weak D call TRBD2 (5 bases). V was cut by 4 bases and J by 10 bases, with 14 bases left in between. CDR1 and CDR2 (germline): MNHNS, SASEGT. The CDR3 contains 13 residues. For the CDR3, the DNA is TGTGCCAGCAGTGGAGTCGGGATGATAGAGCAGTTCTTC. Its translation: CASSGVGMIEQFF.

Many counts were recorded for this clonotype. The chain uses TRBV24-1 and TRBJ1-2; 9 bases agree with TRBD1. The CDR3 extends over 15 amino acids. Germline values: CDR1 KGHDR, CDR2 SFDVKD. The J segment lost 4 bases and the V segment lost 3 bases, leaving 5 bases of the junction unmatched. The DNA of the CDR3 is TGTGCCACCAGTGATGTGGGACAGGGTATCTATGGCTACACCTTC. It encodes CATSDVGQGIYGYTF.

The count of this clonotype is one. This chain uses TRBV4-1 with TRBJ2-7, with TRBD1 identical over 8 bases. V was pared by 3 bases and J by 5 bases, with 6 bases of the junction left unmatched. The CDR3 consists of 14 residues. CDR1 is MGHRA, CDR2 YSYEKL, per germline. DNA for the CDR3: TGCGCCAGCAGCCAGTTAACGACAGGGGACGAGCAGTACTTC. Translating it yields CASSQLTTGDEQYF.